The sequence of this T cell receptor (beta chain) was determined in a study of T-cell memory formation after mild COVID-19. CDR1 is KGHDR, CDR2 SFDVKD, per germline. The length of the CDR3 is 16 residues. Trimming removed 2 bases at V and 4 bases at J, with 14 bases between. A 5'RACE reaction primed in the constant segment made cDNA libraries of TCR alpha and TCR beta, and these carried sample barcodes and UMIs. One entry per CDR3 protein, called by TCRdb with MiXCR from the 5' RACE reads. The sample lists around 200,000 distinct CDR3 sequences; about 10% were seen once. The V gene is TRBV24-1, the J gene TRBJ1-5; D possibly corresponds to TRBD1 (6 bases). The sample taken for sequencing was PBMCs or a T cell subset sorted from them (not recorded which). This TCR came from a man between 18 and 29 years old who had mild COVID-19 (a few samples of this study predate the infection). Cell type and time point are not known. The CDR3 here is CATSDSMGGPNQPQHF. As DNA, the CDR3 is TGTGCCACCAGTGATTCCATGGGGGGGCCTAATCAGCCCCAGCATTTT.